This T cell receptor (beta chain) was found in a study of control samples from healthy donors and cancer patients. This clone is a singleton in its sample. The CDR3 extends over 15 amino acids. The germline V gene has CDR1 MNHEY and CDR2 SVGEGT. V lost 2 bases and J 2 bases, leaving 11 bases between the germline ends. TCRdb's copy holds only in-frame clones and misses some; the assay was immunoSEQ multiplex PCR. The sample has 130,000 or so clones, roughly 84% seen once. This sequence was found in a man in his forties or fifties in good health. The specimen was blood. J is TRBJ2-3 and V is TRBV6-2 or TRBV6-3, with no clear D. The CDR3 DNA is TGTGCCAGCAGTTACCTTGCGGACCTCACAGATACGCAGTATTTT. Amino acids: CASSYLADLTDTQYF.